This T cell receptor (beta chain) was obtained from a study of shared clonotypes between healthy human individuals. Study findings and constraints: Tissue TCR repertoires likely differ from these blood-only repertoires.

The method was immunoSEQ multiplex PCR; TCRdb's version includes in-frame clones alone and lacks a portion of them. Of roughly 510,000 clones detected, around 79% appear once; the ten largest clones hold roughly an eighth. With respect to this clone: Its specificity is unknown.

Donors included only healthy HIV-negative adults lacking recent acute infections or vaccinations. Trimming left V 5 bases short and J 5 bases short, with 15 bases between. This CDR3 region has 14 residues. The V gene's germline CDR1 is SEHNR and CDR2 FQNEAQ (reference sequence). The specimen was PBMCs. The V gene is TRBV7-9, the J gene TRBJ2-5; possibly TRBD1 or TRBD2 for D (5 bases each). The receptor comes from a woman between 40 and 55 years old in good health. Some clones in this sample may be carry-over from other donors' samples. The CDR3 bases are TGTGCCAGCAGCCGTAGGGGACCAGTGGAGACCCAGTACTTC. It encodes CASSRRGPVETQYF. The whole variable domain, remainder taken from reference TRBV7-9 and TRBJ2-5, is DTGVSQNPRHKITKRGQNVTFRCDPISEHNRLYWYRQTLGQGPEFLTYFQNEAQLEKSRLLSDRFSAERPKGSFSTLEIQRTEQGDSAMYLCASSRRGPVETQYFGPGTRLLVL.